The following is a T cell receptor (beta chain) sequence with its context. The method was immunoSEQ multiplex PCR; TCRdb's version includes in-frame clones alone and lacks a portion of them. Of around 50,000 clones listed, nearly 90% are singletons. Thawed, overnight-rested PBMC were stained with GMM-loaded CD1B tetramer, viability dye and anti-CD3, then sorted. C32 glucose monomycolate from Rhodococcus equi was loaded onto the CD1B tetramers. The source of the sample is a study of T cells in tuberculosis. Overall study results and limits: T cells binding CD1B-GMM tetramer weakly possibly escaped the sort.

Trimming took off 3 bases at V and 2 bases at J, with 8 bases between the two ends. Germline loops: CDR1 SGHTA, CDR2 FQGTGA. The CDR3 length is 13 residues. The sequenced material came from CD1b-GMM tetramer-negative cells sorted from PBMCs. The TCR originated in an adult woman with latent tuberculosis. V usage is TRBV7-3 and J usage is TRBJ2-7; the D is unclear. The chain's CDR3 is CASSLSVAYEQYF. CDR3 nucleotides: TGTGCCAGCAGCTTGTCCGTCGCCTACGAGCAGTACTTC.